This TCR beta chain appears in the sequencing data of a study of blood T cell repertoires in COVID-19. Across the study: The United States, Italy and Spain supplied acute and convalescent COVID-19 samples.

This clone was counted between two and nine times. Researchers sorted participants into cohorts using their self-reported clinical history. In the source study's methods: Amplification of reference gene primers was used by the study to estimate nucleated cell counts. The protocol was immunoSEQ multiplex PCR, while the TCRdb copy is restricted to in-frame clones and leaves out a portion. The V and J calls and the clone size are those of that table, but D and trimming were determined from the DNA. This sample has about 140,000 clones; 75% to 80% occur once, and the top ten carry roughly 2.9%. V was pared by 0 bases and J by 5 bases, with 5 bases of the junction left unmatched. Germline V gives CDR1 SGHNT, CDR2 YYREEE (reference sequence). This CDR3 spans 14 amino acids.

What was sequenced was PBMCs or T cells enriched from blood (not recorded which). The clonotype comes from a woman aged 45 to 65 who had recovered from COVID-19. The V call is TRBV5-4, the J call TRBJ2-7; TRBD2 aligns across 7 bases. The CDR3 nucleotides are TGTGCCAGCAGCTTGGTAGGGACTAACAACGAGCAGTACTTC. Amino acid sequence: CASSLVGTNNEQYF. Full variable domain (remainder filled in from reference TRBV5-4 and TRBJ2-7): ETGVTQSPTHLIKTRGQQVTLRCSSQSGHNTVSWYQQALGQGPQFIFQYYREEENGRGNFPPRFSGLQFPNYSSELNVNALELDDSALYLCASSLVGTNNEQYFGPGTRLTVT.